This T cell receptor (beta chain) was captured in a study of blood T cell repertoires in COVID-19. Turning to the study itself: Sites across the United States, Italy and Spain contributed samples from acute and convalescent COVID-19. PBMCs, B-cell-depleted T cells, or T cells were the source of the cDNA or gDNA that made up the material.

Authors' data handling: By means of reference gene primer amplification, nucleated cell counts were estimated. Assay: immunoSEQ multiplex PCR; the TCRdb copy retains only in-frame clones and omits some. V and J calls and clone size come straight from that table; D and trimming were deduced from the DNA. Altogether around 300,000 clones are present, over 75% being singletons, with the ten largest covering roughly 6.8%. The V and J ends lost 4 bases and 5 bases respectively, with 14 bases between them. Looked up from germline, CDR1 is SGHRS and CDR2 is YFSETQ. This CDR3 spans 14 amino acids. Those enrolled in Seattle joined during active infection and were followed longitudinally afterward.

The source is a woman aged 25-40 years with COVID-19, enrolled during active disease. The V and J genes are TRBV5-1 and TRBJ2-3; D uncertain. The sample comprised peripheral blood. This chain's CDR3 is CASSLPTGRDTQYF. The CDR3 DNA follows: TGCGCCAGCAGCCTTCCGACGGGTCGAGATACGCAGTATTTT.